This TCR beta chain was retrieved from a study of T-cell memory formation after mild COVID-19. The CDR3 sequence is 14 residues long. With 6 bases clipped from V and 2 bases from J, the junction kept 9 bases outside the gene matches. Germline lookup yields CDR1 SQVTM and CDR2 ANQGSEA. The 5'RACE method, run with constant-segment primers, produced TCR alpha and TCR beta cDNA libraries (carrying sample barcodes and UMIs). TCRdb recomputed calls from the 5' RACE reads with MiXCR, one row per CDR3 protein. The sample has approximately 250,000 distinct CDR3 sequences; around 17% are singletons. Sequencing input: PBMCs or a T cell subset sorted from them (not recorded which). The rearrangement links TRBV29-1 to TRBJ2-5, with 7 bases aligning to TRBD1. This sequence was found in a man aged 18 to 35 who had mild COVID-19 (a few samples of this study predate the infection). Cell type and time point are not known. The CDR3 DNA is TGCAGCGTAGAACCGGGACAGTTTCAAGAGACCCAGTACTTC. It translates to CSVEPGQFQETQYF.